Below, 15 T cell receptor beta chains from the same sample are listed, as sequenced in a study of T cells in Graves' hyperthyroidism and ophthalmopathy. Authors of the study amplified TCR beta CDR3 regions from RNA transcripts. TCR CDR3 regions were first amplified by RT-PCR with HTBI primers. A single record per CDR3 protein comes from TCRdb applying MiXCR to the multiplex PCR reads. Of 700,000 to 850,000 distinct CDR3 sequences listed, roughly a third are singletons. The sample was blood. These receptors were taken from a woman in her thirties or forties with Graves' hyperthyroidism.

This clonotype was detected only a few times. An end of the junction differs from the germline gene, which may be a read error. J is TRBJ2-5 and V is TRBV4-3, with 9 positions matching TRBD2. This CDR3 is 14 amino acids long. Germline assignment: CDR1 LGHNA and CDR2 YSLEER. As DNA, the CDR3 is TGCGCCGGCAGCGGGATAGCGGGAGACGCGACCCAGTACTTC. Translation gives CAGSGIAGDATQYF.

This clonotype was observed a few times. The chain combines TRBV6-6 with TRBJ2-7, with D possibly being TRBD1 (6 bases). V was pared by 0 bases and J by 5 bases, with 11 bases between. The CDR3 runs 14 residues. The germline V gene has CDR1 MNHNY and CDR2 SVGAGI (reference sequence). CDR3 nucleotides: TGTGCCAGCAGTTACTCGAGTAGGGGGAACGAGCAGTACTTC. Amino acids: CASSYSSRGNEQYF.

This clonotype was seen repeatedly, ten times or more. This chain uses TRBV7-8 with TRBJ2-1; weak D call: TRBD1 (6 bases). The germline V gene encodes CDR1 SGHVS and CDR2 FQNEAQ. The CDR3 totals 16 residues. The ends were cut back, 2 bases at V and 9 bases at J, with 20 bases in the middle. CDR3 amino acids: CASSLMVAGLGGEQFF. CDR3 sequence (DNA): TGTGCCAGCAGCTTAATGGTGGCAGGCTTAGGGGGTGAGCAGTTCTTC. Combining the CDR3 with reference TRBV7-8 and TRBJ2-1 gives the whole variable domain GAGVSQSPRYKVAKRGQDVALRCDPISGHVSLFWYQQALGQGPEFLTYFQNEAQLDKSGLPSDRFFAERPEGSVSTLKIQRTQQEDSAVYLCASSLMVAGLGGEQFFGPGTRLTVL.

The chain joins TRBV12-3 or TRBV12-4 to TRBJ2-7, with 12 bases fitting TRBD1. V was pared by 4 bases and J by 6 bases, with 4 bases of the junction left unmatched. This CDR3 is built from 14 residues. CDR3 DNA: TGTGCCAGCAGTTACCCGGGACAGGGGGCCGAGCAGTACTTC. As protein: CASSYPGQGAEQYF.

On this clonotype: It may be a read error: a sequence one base away is much more abundant. The chain joins TRBV7-2 to TRBJ2-5; the D gene is possibly TRBD2 (5 bases). CDR1 and CDR2 (germline): SGHTA, FQGNSA. The CDR3 length is 13 residues. The CDR3 coding sequence is TGTGCCGGCAGCTCCCCGGGGATGGGGACCCAGTACTTC. This encodes CAGSSPGMGTQYF.

At least ten counts were recorded for this clonotype. The chain links TRBV29-1 to TRBJ2-5; 10 nucleotides align to TRBD2. The CDR3 totals 18 residues. Trimming took 1 base from V and 0 from J; bases not matched to a gene: 11. Germline values: CDR1 SQVTM, CDR2 ANQGSEA. The CDR3 coding sequence is TGCAGCGTTGAAGGCGGAGAGCTAGCGGGGGAATACCAAGAGACCCAGTACTTC. Protein: CSVEGGELAGEYQETQYF.

This clonotype was counted many times. The chain is built from TRBV5-6 and TRBJ2-5; D uncertain. V was clipped by 4 bases and J by 11 bases, with 9 bases between them. The V gene's germline CDR1 is SGHDT and CDR2 YYEEEE. The CDR3 covers 10 residues. DNA for the CDR3: TGTGCCAGCAGCGGCCATTCGCAGTACTTC. Protein sequence: CASSGHSQYF.

The chain is built from TRBV14 and TRBJ1-4; D might be TRBD1 (5 bases). Germline V gives CDR1 SGHDN, CDR2 FVKESK. The CDR3 length is 14 residues. The CDR3 DNA reads as TGTGCGACCCGGTCCCAGGGTCTTAATGAAAAACTGTTTTTT. It codes for CATRSQGLNEKLFF.

The gene calls are TRBV15 and TRBJ1-2, with no clear D. The ends were cut back, 3 bases at V and 4 bases at J, with 9 bases in the middle. The CDR3 is 13 amino acids. CDR1 is LNHNV, CDR2 YYDKDF, per germline (reference sequence). The CDR3 coding sequence is TGTGCCACCAGCAGTGGAACAAGCTATGGCTACACCTTC. Its protein product is CATSSGTSYGYTF.

This clonotype showed up many times. The rearrangement uses TRBV12-3 or TRBV12-4 and TRBJ1-1, with D possibly TRBD1 on 6 matching bases. CDR3 length: 14 residues. V lost 6 bases, J lost 1 base, and 12 bases lay in between. The CDR3 loop is CASRRQDENTEAFF. In nucleotides, the CDR3 is TGTGCCAGCAGGAGACAGGATGAGAACACTGAAGCTTTCTTT.

The rearrangement links TRBV7-2 to TRBJ1-2; 8 bases fit TRBD1. V dropped 11 bases and J dropped 6; count of bases not matched to a gene: 11. This CDR3 contains 13 residues. Germline CDR1 SGHTA, CDR2 FQGNSA. The CDR3 DNA follows: TGTGCCTGTGCCCCCTACAGGGGGGATGGCTACACCTTC. It yields the protein CACAPYRGDGYTF.

V usage is TRBV19 and J usage is TRBJ1-1, with TRBD1 as a possible D gene (6 bases). CDR3 size: 14 residues. CDR1 and CDR2 (germline): LNHDA, SQIVND (reference sequence). V shed 2 bases and J shed 6 bases, with 13 bases lying between them. The CDR3 sequence is CASSIRRGASEAFF. CDR3 sequence (DNA): TGTGCCAGTAGTATACGGCGGGGGGCGTCTGAAGCTTTCTTT.

This clonotype came up many times. The gene calls are TRBV4-3 and TRBJ1-2; D is unclear. The germline V gene has CDR1 LGHNA and CDR2 YSLEER. This CDR3 contains 15 residues. Trimming left V 0 bases short and J 4 bases short, with 12 bases between. The CDR3 loop is CASSQDLGSSYGYTF. CDR3 coding DNA: TGCGCCAGCAGCCAAGATCTCGGCAGTTCCTATGGCTACACCTTC.

The table lists this clonotype with many counts. The gene calls are TRBV7-8 and TRBJ2-7; 8 nucleotides match TRBD1. CDR1 is SGHVS and CDR2 is FQNEAQ in the germline V gene. This CDR3 spans 17 amino acids. The ends lost 5 bases at V and 3 bases at J; junction bases unmatched: 15. CDR3 sequence reads: CASSPYGQGSQGYEQYF. The CDR3 DNA reads TGTGCCAGCAGCCCCTACGGACAGGGCAGTCAAGGCTACGAGCAGTACTTC.

V usage is TRBV6-5 and J usage is TRBJ1-5, with D perhaps matching TRBD1 (5 bases). The CDR3 has 9 amino acids. V lost 8 bases to trimming and J lost 9 bases, with 5 bases between them. Per the germline V gene, CDR1 is MNHEY and CDR2 is SVGAGI. The CDR3 coding sequence is TGTGCCAGCGGGACGCCCCAGCATTTT. This translates into CASGTPQHF.